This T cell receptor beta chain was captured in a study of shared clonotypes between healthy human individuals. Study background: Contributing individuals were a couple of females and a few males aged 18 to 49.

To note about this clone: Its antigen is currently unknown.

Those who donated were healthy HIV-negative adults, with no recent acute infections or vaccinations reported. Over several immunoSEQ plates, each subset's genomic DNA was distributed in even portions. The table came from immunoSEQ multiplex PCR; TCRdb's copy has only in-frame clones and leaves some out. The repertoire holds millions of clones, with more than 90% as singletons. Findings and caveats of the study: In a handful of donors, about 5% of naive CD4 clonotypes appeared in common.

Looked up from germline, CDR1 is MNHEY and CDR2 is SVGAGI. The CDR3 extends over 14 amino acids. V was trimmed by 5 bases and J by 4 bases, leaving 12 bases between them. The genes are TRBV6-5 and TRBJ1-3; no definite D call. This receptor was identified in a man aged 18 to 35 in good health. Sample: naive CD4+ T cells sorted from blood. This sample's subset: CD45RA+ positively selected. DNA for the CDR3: TGTGCCAGCAGTGGACCCGATTTGGGAAACACCATATATTTT. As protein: CASSGPDLGNTIYF.